The 19 T cell receptor beta chains below come from one sample, sequenced in a study of T cells after yellow fever vaccination. From the 5' RACE reads, TCRdb called clonotypes with MiXCR, one entry per CDR3 protein. The sample shows fewer than 450,000 distinct CDR3 sequences, about 4% of them seen only once. The source was PBMCs, collected 5 days after the yellow fever booster vaccination. The receptors here all came from a man aged 18 to 29 who received the YFV17D yellow fever vaccine.

This clonotype was recorded a few times. The chain is built from TRBV5-1 and TRBJ2-5; 10 bases align to TRBD2. The J segment lost 5 bases and the V segment lost 3 bases, leaving 4 bases of the junction unmatched. This CDR3 comprises 14 residues. Germline V CDR1 and CDR2: SGHRS, YFSETQ. In nucleotides, the CDR3 is TGCGCCAGCAGCTATGGGACTAGCGATGAGACCCAGTACTTC. Translation gives CASSYGTSDETQYF.

V is TRBV9 and J is TRBJ2-7; D perhaps matches TRBD2 (6 bases). Germline CDR1 reads SGDLS; CDR2 reads YYNGEE. V lost 4 bases to trimming and J lost 2 bases, with 16 bases between them. This CDR3 contains 15 residues. The CDR3 loop reads CASSLRGCDTYEQYV. CDR3 DNA: TGTGCCAGCAGCCTCCGGGGGTGCGACACCTACGAGCAGTACGTC.

This clonotype showed up many times. The chain combines TRBV7-9 with TRBJ1-4; possibly TRBD1 for D (6 bases). V was shortened by 0 bases and J by 9 bases, with 14 bases between the two germline ends. The CDR3 runs 15 residues. The germline V gene has CDR1 SEHNR and CDR2 FQNEAQ (reference sequence). CDR3 DNA sequence: TGTGCCAGCAGCTTAGCTAAGGGGGACGATCAAAAACTGTTTTTT. Its protein is CASSLAKGDDQKLFF.

This clonotype showed up many times. This sequence joins TRBV11-2 and TRBJ2-3; TRBD2 aligns across 8 bases. CDR1 and CDR2 (germline): SGHAT, FQNNGV. J was trimmed by 3 bases and V by 1 base; bases with no gene match: 6. The CDR3 totals 16 residues. DNA for the CDR3: TGTGCCAGCAGCTTAGGCCCCCCGGGGGGGACAGATACGCAGTATTTT. It is translated as CASSLGPPGGTDTQYF.

This clonotype has a count of ten or more. The V gene is TRBV15, the J gene TRBJ2-5; 7 bases align to TRBD2. Trimming at V came to 8 bases and at J to 0 bases, leaving 0 bases not matched to a gene. The CDR3 is 12 amino acids. Per the germline V gene, CDR1 is LNHNV and CDR2 is YYDKDF (reference sequence). The CDR3 is CATGLDQETQYF. The CDR3 nucleotides read TGTGCCACCGGACTAGACCAAGAGACCCAGTACTTC.

The CDR3 DNA is TGTGCCAGCAGTACCGCCTACGAGCAGTACTTC. This translates into CASSTAYEQYF. V usage is TRBV12-3 or TRBV12-4 and J usage is TRBJ2-7; no reliable D call. The CDR3 has 11 amino acids. Trimming shortened V by 5 bases and J by 2 bases, and 4 bases separated the two germline ends.

This clonotype has ten or more counts. The chain uses TRBV20-1 and TRBJ2-3, with D maybe TRBD2 (6 bases). V gave up 1 base and J gave up 2 bases, with 10 bases separating them. CDR1 and CDR2 (germline): DFQATT, SNEGSKA (reference sequence). The CDR3 extends over 14 amino acids. The CDR3 DNA reads TGCAGTGCTAGAGTGGGCGGGGTCACAGATACGCAGTATTTT. This translates into CSARVGGVTDTQYF.

This clonotype was detected only a few times. The chain couples TRBV4-1 to TRBJ2-2; D gene ambiguous. This CDR3 region has 16 residues. V dropped 2 bases and J dropped 0 bases, with 10 bases sitting between them. Germline CDR1 and CDR2: MGHRA and YSYEKL. CDR3 DNA sequence: TGCGCCAGCAGCCAATTCTCTGGGTCGAACACCGGGGAGCTGTTTTTT. Translation gives CASSQFSGSNTGELFF.

This clonotype was found a few times. V is TRBV19 and J is TRBJ1-5, with 12 nucleotides matching TRBD1. The CDR3 extends over 20 amino acids. CDR1 and CDR2 (germline): LNHDA, SQIVND (reference sequence). V was clipped by 7 bases and J by 0 bases; unmatched bases: 16. The CDR3 region is CASNLGPGQGAVVSNQPQHF. Here the CDR3 DNA reads TGTGCCAGTAACCTCGGTCCGGGACAGGGGGCCGTGGTTAGCAATCAGCCCCAGCATTTT.

The chain combines TRBV11-2 with TRBJ2-3, with D possibly matching TRBD2 (6 bases). The CDR3 contains 18 residues. The V and J ends lost 5 bases and 3 bases respectively, with 24 bases between them. CDR1 and CDR2 (germline): SGHAT, FQNNGV. In DNA form, the CDR3 reads TGTGCCAGCAGCAGGGCTTCGGGGGTGGTAGGGGTTACAGATACGCAGTATTTT. Residues: CASSRASGVVGVTDTQYF.

The sample holds a few counts of this clonotype. The chain couples TRBV4-3 to TRBJ2-2; D is possibly TRBD1 (6 bases). CDR3 size: 16 residues. Germline values: CDR1 LGHNA, CDR2 YSLEER. The V end lost 0 bases, the J end lost 6 bases, and 14 bases lay between the germline ends. The CDR3 sequence is CASSQDFQGLAGELFF. CDR3 coding DNA: TGCGCCAGCAGCCAAGATTTTCAGGGGTTAGCCGGGGAGCTGTTTTTT.

The CDR3, as DNA: TGTGCCAGCAAAAGAAACACCATATATTTT. Its translation: CASKRNTIYF. This chain joins TRBV12-3 or TRBV12-4 and TRBJ1-3; D not resolved. V lost 7 bases, J lost 5 bases, and 3 bases lay in between. The CDR3 length is 10 residues.

This clonotype was counted many times. The chain joins TRBV12-3 or TRBV12-4 to TRBJ2-5, with D tentatively TRBD1 (6 bases). The CDR3 sequence is 15 residues long. V was clipped by 1 base and J by 2 bases, with 11 bases between them. The CDR3 DNA follows: TGTGCCAGCAGTTTAGTCAACCAGGGGCAAGAGACCCAGTACTTC. The encoded protein is CASSLVNQGQETQYF.

The V and J genes are TRBV7-9 and TRBJ2-2; no firm D call. Trimming left V 4 bases short and J 1 base short, with 10 bases between. From germline, CDR1 is SEHNR and CDR2 FQNEAQ (reference sequence). The CDR3 runs to 15 residues. The CDR3 DNA is TGTGCCAGCAGCTCCGCCCGAGGGAACACCGGGGAGCTGTTTTTT. Its translation is CASSSARGNTGELFF.

V gene TRBV11-2 combines with J gene TRBJ1-2; TRBD1 aligns across 7 bases. The CDR3 contains 15 residues. With 2 bases clipped from V and 8 bases from J, the junction kept 11 bases outside the gene matches. CDR1 is SGHAT, CDR2 FQNNGV, per germline. In DNA form, the CDR3 reads TGTGCCAGCAGCTTAAATCAGGGGGGAATACGGGGCTACACCTTC. Its translation: CASSLNQGGIRGYTF.

The chain combines TRBV5-1 with TRBJ1-4; perhaps TRBD1 as D (6 bases). Between the trimmed V and J ends, which lost 1 base and 3 bases, there was a span of 10 bases. CDR3 length equals 15 residues. Germline V gene lookup returns CDR1 SGHRS and CDR2 YFSETQ. CDR3 sequence reads: CASSLTGPPNEKLFF. Written as DNA, the CDR3 is TGCGCCAGCAGCTTGACAGGGCCTCCTAATGAAAAACTGTTTTTT. Full variable domain (missing parts from reference TRBV5-1 and TRBJ1-4): KAGVTQTPRYLIKTRGQQVTLSCSPISGHRSVSWYQQTPGQGLQFLFEYFSETQRNKGNFPGRFSGRQFSNSRSEMNVSTLELGDSALYLCASSLTGPPNEKLFFGSGTQLSVL.

V gene TRBV6-6 combines with J gene TRBJ1-2; D call uncertain. Per germline, CDR1 MNHNY and CDR2 SVGAGI (reference sequence). V was shortened by 6 bases and J by 4 bases, with 6 bases between the two germline ends. The CDR3 has 11 amino acids. The CDR3 reads CASRRLYGYTF. The CDR3 nucleotides are TGTGCCAGCAGGCGCCTCTATGGCTACACCTTC.

This clonotype came up a few times. The chain recombines TRBV12-3 or TRBV12-4 with TRBJ1-4, with 7 bases that match TRBD1. Germline trimming cut 6 bases from V and 8 bases from J; bases unmatched to any gene: 9. This CDR3 is built from 14 residues. This CDR3 is CASSLGQDGEKLFF. Here the CDR3 DNA reads TGTGCCAGCAGCCTCGGACAGGACGGAGAAAAACTGTTTTTT.

This clonotype appeared a few times. The chain employs TRBV20-1 and TRBJ1-5; 9 positions agree with TRBD1. Germline CDR1 is DFQATT and CDR2 is SNEGSKA (reference sequence). The CDR3 is made up of 14 amino acids. Trimming cost V 6 bases and J 4 bases; bases outside gene matches: 7. The CDR3, as DNA: TGCAGTGCCCGACGGGACAGGGCAAATCAGCCCCAGCATTTT. Residues: CSARRDRANQPQHF.